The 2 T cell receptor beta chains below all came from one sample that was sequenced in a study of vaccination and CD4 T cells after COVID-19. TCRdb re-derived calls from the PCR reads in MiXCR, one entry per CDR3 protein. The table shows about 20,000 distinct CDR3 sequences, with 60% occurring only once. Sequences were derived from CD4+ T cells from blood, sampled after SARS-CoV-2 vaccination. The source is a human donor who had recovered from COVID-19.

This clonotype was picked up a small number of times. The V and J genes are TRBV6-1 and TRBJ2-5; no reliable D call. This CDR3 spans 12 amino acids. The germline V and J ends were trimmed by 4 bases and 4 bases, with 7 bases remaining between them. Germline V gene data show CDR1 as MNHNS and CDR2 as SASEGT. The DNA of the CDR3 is TGTGCCAGCAGTGGCTGGGGAGAGACCCAGTACTTC. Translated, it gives CASSGWGETQYF.

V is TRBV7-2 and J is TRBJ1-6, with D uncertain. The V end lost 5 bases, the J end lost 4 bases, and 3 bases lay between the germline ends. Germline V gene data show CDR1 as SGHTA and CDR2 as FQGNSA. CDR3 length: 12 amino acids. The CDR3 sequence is CASSEYNSPLHF. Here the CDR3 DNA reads TGTGCCAGCAGCGAGTATAATTCACCCCTCCACTTT. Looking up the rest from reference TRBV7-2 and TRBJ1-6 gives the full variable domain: GAGVSQSPSNKVTEKGKDVELRCDPISGHTALYWYRQSLGQGLEFLIYFQGNSAPDKSGLPSDRFSAERTGGSVSTLTIQRTQQEDSAVYLCASSEYNSPLHFGNGTRLTVT.